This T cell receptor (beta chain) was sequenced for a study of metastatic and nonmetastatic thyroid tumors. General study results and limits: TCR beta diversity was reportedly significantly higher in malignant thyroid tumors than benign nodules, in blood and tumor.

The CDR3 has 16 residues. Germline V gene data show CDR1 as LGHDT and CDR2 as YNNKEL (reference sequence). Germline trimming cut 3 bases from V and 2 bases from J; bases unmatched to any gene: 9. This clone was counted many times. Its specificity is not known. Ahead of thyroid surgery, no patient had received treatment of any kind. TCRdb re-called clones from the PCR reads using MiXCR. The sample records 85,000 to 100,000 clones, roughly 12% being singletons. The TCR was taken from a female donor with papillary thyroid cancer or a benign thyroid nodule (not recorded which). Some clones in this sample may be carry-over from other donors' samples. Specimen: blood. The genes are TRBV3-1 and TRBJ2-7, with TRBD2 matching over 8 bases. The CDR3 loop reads CASSQAPGRAPYEQYF. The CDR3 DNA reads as TGTGCCAGCAGCCAGGCTCCCGGGAGGGCCCCCTACGAGCAGTACTTC.